The clone carrying this T cell receptor (beta chain) was recorded many times. Its antigen is unidentified. Unique molecular identifiers tagged individual cDNA molecules. In TCRdb, the 5' RACE reads were re-called with MiXCR into one record per CDR3 protein. The repertoire holds about 33,000 distinct CDR3 sequences, with about 4.7% as singletons. This specimen belongs to a study of early T cells in non-severe SARS-CoV-2 infection. Across the study: The chains were unpaired, and the sequenced material was bulk RNA from unsorted whole blood.

The CDR3 contains 12 residues. V was shortened by 3 bases and J by 4 bases, with 5 bases between the two germline ends. Germline V gives CDR1 SGHTA, CDR2 FQGNSA. The study's findings and limits: VDJdb-based annotation leaned toward anti-spike CD8 responses and missed private and CD4 specificities.

The specimen was whole blood. The TCR originated in an adult who was a healthcare worker with PCR-confirmed SARS-CoV-2 infection or an uninfected control (not recorded which). The rearrangement joins TRBV7-2 to TRBJ2-3, with D unresolved. The CDR3 spells CASSLIADTQYF. The CDR3 nucleotides read TGTGCCAGCAGCTTGATCGCAGATACGCAGTATTTT.